The T cell receptor (beta chain) described here comes from a study of T cell changes during pregnancy in multiple sclerosis. The junction had 5 bases not matched to a gene; V was cut back by 2 bases and J by 4 bases. Per germline, CDR1 LNHDA and CDR2 SQIVND (reference sequence). The CDR3 has 15 residues. Assay: immunoSEQ multiplex PCR; the TCRdb copy retains only in-frame clones and omits some. The sample lists some 30,000 clones, about nine tenths occurring once. The V call is TRBV19, the J call TRBJ2-1; TRBD2 matches 7 bases. This specimen was CD8+ T cells from peripheral blood mononuclear cells, taken in the second trimester of pregnancy. The receptor's source is a female donor with multiple sclerosis, enrolled in a pregnancy study. CDR3 in amino acids: CASSITGGDYNEQFF. The CDR3 nucleotides read TGTGCCAGTAGTATAACTGGGGGGGATTACAATGAGCAGTTCTTC.